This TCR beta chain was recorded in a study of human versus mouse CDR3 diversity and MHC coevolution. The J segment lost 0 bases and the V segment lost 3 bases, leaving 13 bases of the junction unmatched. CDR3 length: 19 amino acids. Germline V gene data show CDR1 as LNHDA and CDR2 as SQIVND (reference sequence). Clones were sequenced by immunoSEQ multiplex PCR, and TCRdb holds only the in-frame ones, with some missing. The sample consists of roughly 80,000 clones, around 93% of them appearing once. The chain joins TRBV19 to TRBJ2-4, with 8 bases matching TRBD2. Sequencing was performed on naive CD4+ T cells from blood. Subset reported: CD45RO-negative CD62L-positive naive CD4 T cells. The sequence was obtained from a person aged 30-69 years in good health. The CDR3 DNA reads TGTGCCAGTAGTATGGGCCTATGGGGTAGCGGGATAGCCAAAAACATTCAGTACTTC. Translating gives CASSMGLWGSGIAKNIQYF. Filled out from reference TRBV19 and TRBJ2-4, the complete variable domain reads DGGITQSPKYLFRKEGQNVTLSCEQNLNHDAMYWYRQDPGQGLRLIYYSQIVNDFQKGDIAEGYSVSREKKESFPLTVTSAQKNPTAFYLCASSMGLWGSGIAKNIQYFGAGTRLSVL.